Listed below are T cell receptor beta chains from one sample, sequenced in a study of blood T cell repertoires in COVID-19. Clones were sequenced by immunoSEQ multiplex PCR, and TCRdb holds only the in-frame ones, with some missing. Of about 230,000 clones listed, around nine tenths are singletons. The sample comprised PBMCs or T cells enriched from blood (not recorded which). The source is a woman aged 25 to 39 with acute COVID-19. Each CDR3 is given with its conserved first and last residue. The order of the fields is D gene, V gene, clone size, J gene, CDR3 protein, CDR3 DNA. A D gene is named only where the DNA matches it firmly. Not all rows give a size; the values are once, few, many and, for expanded clones, a class.

D: NA; V: TRBV5-1; size: NA; J: TRBJ1-1; CDR3: CASSPGEINTEAFF; DNA: TGCGCCAGCAGCCCAGGGGAGATTAACACTGAAGCTTTCTTT
D: NA; V: TRBV6-6; size: NA; J: TRBJ1-1; CDR3: CASSQPRQGMNTEAFF; DNA: TGTGCCAGCAGTCAACCGCGCCAGGGAATGAACACTGAAGCTTTCTTT
D: TRBD1; V: TRBV29-1; size: NA; J: TRBJ1-2; CDR3: CSVPAGGGGYTF; DNA: TGCAGCGTGCCCGCAGGGGGAGGCGGCTACACCTTC
D: TRBD1; V: TRBV7-9; size: many; J: TRBJ1-1; CDR3: CASSSPPADREAFF; DNA: TGTGCCAGCAGCTCCCCCCCCGCGGACAGGGAAGCTTTCTTT
D: NA; V: TRBV27; size: NA; J: TRBJ2-1; CDR3: CASSLSLGVAYNEQFF; DNA: TGTGCCAGCAGTTTATCTCTCGGAGTAGCCTACAATGAGCAGTTCTTC
D: NA; V: TRBV6-5; size: NA; J: TRBJ2-1; CDR3: CASSSSTEGTEQFF; DNA: NA
D: TRBD1; V: TRBV27; size: NA; J: TRBJ2-1; CDR3: CASSTRTGLGNEQFF; DNA: TGTGCCAGCAGTACCCGGACAGGGTTGGGAAATGAGCAGTTCTTC
D: NA; V: TRBV29-1; size: NA; J: TRBJ2-7; CDR3: CSVRAGLRGSSYEQYF; DNA: TGCAGCGTTCGCGCGGGACTCAGGGGGAGCTCCTACGAGCAGTACTTC
D: TRBD1; V: TRBV7-9; size: NA; J: TRBJ1-1; CDR3: CASSSPDDRAGSTEAFF; DNA: TGTGCCAGCAGCTCCCCGGATGACAGGGCTGGGAGCACTGAAGCTTTCTTT
D: TRBD1; V: TRBV18; size: NA; J: TRBJ2-1; CDR3: CASSPRQGLTGANEQFF; DNA: TGTGCCAGCTCACCCCGACAGGGGCTCACAGGGGCCAATGAGCAGTTCTTC
D: NA; V: TRBV19; size: NA; J: TRBJ2-3; CDR3: CASSIPGQDTDTQYF; DNA: TGTGCCAGTAGTATCCCCGGACAAGACACAGATACGCAGTATTTT
D: NA; V: TRBV19; size: NA; J: TRBJ1-2; CDR3: CASSMIETAPMGYTF; DNA: TGTGCCAGTAGTATGATTGAGACAGCCCCTATGGGCTACACCTTC
D: TRBD1; V: TRBV11-2; size: NA; J: TRBJ1-2; CDR3: CASSLVYEQGGLRGYTF; DNA: TGTGCCAGCAGCTTAGTCTATGAACAGGGGGGGTTGCGTGGCTACACCTTC
D: NA; V: TRBV19; size: NA; J: TRBJ1-2; CDR3: CASTLAGAFYGYTF; DNA: TGTGCCAGTACTTTGGCAGGCGCCTTCTATGGCTACACCTTC
D: NA; V: TRBV7-9; size: once; J: TRBJ1-6; CDR3: CASSLGQTINSPLHF; DNA: TGTGCCAGCAGCTTAGGGCAGACAATTAATTCACCCCTCCACTTT
D: TRBD2; V: TRBV7-8; size: NA; J: TRBJ2-5; CDR3: CASSLWAGGHQETQYF; DNA: TGTGCCAGCAGCTTATGGGCGGGGGGCCACCAAGAGACCCAGTACTTC
D: TRBD1; V: TRBV28; size: NA; J: TRBJ1-3; CDR3: CASSPGGLSGNTIYF; DNA: TGTGCCAGCAGCCCAGGGGGCCTCTCTGGAAACACCATATATTTT
D: NA; V: TRBV11-2; size: NA; J: TRBJ1-2; CDR3: CASSLSVNYGYTF; DNA: TGTGCCAGCAGCTTATCAGTTAACTATGGCTACACCTTC
D: NA; V: TRBV5-6; size: NA; J: TRBJ2-2; CDR3: CASRQFLGELFF; DNA: TGTGCCAGCAGGCAGTTCCTCGGGGAGCTGTTTTTT
D: NA; V: TRBV6-2/TRBV6-3; size: NA; J: TRBJ2-5; CDR3: CASSYSRQGGGETQYF; DNA: TGTGCCAGCAGTTACTCGCGACAGGGAGGTGGGGAGACCCAGTACTTC
D: NA; V: TRBV10-1; size: NA; J: TRBJ1-3; CDR3: CASSQPGITGNTIYF; DNA: TGCGCCAGCAGTCAACCCGGGATTACTGGAAACACCATATATTTT
D: NA; V: TRBV7-2; size: NA; J: TRBJ1-1; CDR3: CASSLARILNTEAFF; DNA: TGTGCCAGCAGCTTAGCCAGGATCTTAAACACTGAAGCTTTCTTT
D: TRBD1; V: TRBV19; size: NA; J: TRBJ1-3; CDR3: CATRGQGLLDRSGNTIYF; DNA: TGTGCCACCAGGGGACAGGGTTTACTTGATCGCTCTGGAAACACCATATATTTT
D: TRBD1; V: TRBV5-1; size: NA; J: TRBJ2-7; CDR3: CASSLEGQGIYEQYF; DNA: TGCGCCAGCAGCTTGGAAGGACAGGGGATCTACGAGCAGTACTTC
D: TRBD1; V: TRBV27; size: once; J: TRBJ1-2; CDR3: CASSLAGGQNGYTF; DNA: TGTGCCAGCAGTTTGGCAGGGGGCCAGAATGGCTACACCTTC
D: TRBD2; V: TRBV11-3; size: once; J: TRBJ2-1; CDR3: CASSLDPLAGYNEQFF; DNA: TGTGCCAGCAGCTTAGATCCTTTAGCGGGCTACAATGAGCAGTTCTTC
D: TRBD1; V: TRBV29-1; size: NA; J: TRBJ1-1; CDR3: CSVEDRQGSGAEAFF; DNA: TGCAGCGTTGAAGATAGACAGGGGAGCGGGGCTGAAGCTTTCTTT
D: NA; V: TRBV18; size: NA; J: TRBJ1-3; CDR3: CASSPQVTAGNTIYF; DNA: TGTGCCAGCTCCCCCCAGGTAACGGCTGGAAACACCATATATTTT